This T cell receptor (beta chain) derives from a study of shared clonotypes between healthy human individuals. Findings and caveats of the study: Clonotypes shared by all four donors outscored non-shared clonotypes in generation probability. Clonotype sharing across a handful of donors was observed for around 4.5% of naive CD4 clonotypes.

The naive CD8 population came from CD45RO-negative cells selected for CCR7, without terminally differentiated effector memory CD45RA+ cells. Genomic DNA of each subset was evenly split across several immunoSEQ plates. Libraries were prepared by immunoSEQ multiplex PCR; TCRdb keeps only in-frame clonotypes and omits some of them. This table holds about 680,000 clones, about 90% found once. Looked up from germline, CDR1 is SEHNR and CDR2 is FQNEAQ (reference sequence). The CDR3 contains 17 residues. The germline V and J ends were trimmed by 11 bases and 6 bases, with 31 bases remaining between them. Worth noting for this clone: What it binds is not known.

This sequence was found in a young man in good health. The sample comprised naive CD8+ T cells sorted from blood. The chain joins TRBV7-9 to TRBJ1-2; a possible D gene is TRBD1 (6 bases). DNA for the CDR3: TGTGCCCCGCGACAAATACCCCGGACAGCCGGCGACGATGGCTACACCTTC. It specifies CAPRQIPRTAGDDGYTF. The complete variable domain, with remaining parts taken from reference TRBV7-9 and TRBJ1-2, reads DTGVSQNPRHKITKRGQNVTFRCDPISEHNRLYWYRQTLGQGPEFLTYFQNEAQLEKSRLLSDRFSAERPKGSFSTLEIQRTEQGDSAMYLCAPRQIPRTAGDDGYTFGSGTRLTVV.